One sample yielded the 29 T cell receptor beta chains listed below, sequenced in a study of T cell repertoires in cytomegalovirus infection. From the reads, TCRdb called clonotypes with MiXCR, one entry per CDR3 protein. The sample shows around 130,000 distinct CDR3 sequences, 7% to 9.5% of them seen only once. The sequencing input was PBMCs. All receptors come from a human donor in good health (CMV status not recorded). Some clones in this sample may be carry-over from other donors' samples.

This clonotype was seen many times. The V gene is TRBV2, the J gene TRBJ1-3; 8 positions match TRBD1. V was pared by 5 bases and J by 0 bases, with 6 bases of the junction left unmatched. The CDR3 covers 16 residues. Germline values: CDR1 SNHLY, CDR2 FYNNEI. The CDR3 region is CASSRDRLSSGNTIYF. As DNA, the CDR3 is TGTGCCAGCAGTCGGGACAGGCTTAGCTCTGGAAACACCATATATTTT.

At least ten counts were recorded for this clonotype. The rearrangement joins TRBV29-1 to TRBJ1-2; D ambiguous. Looked up from germline, CDR1 is SQVTM and CDR2 is ANQGSEA. Between the trimmed V and J ends, which lost 6 bases and 0 bases, there was a span of 5 bases. The CDR3 is 11 amino acids. The CDR3 DNA follows: TGCAGCGTCCCCACTAACTATGGCTACACCTTC. Translated, it gives CSVPTNYGYTF.

This clonotype has at least ten counts. The genes are TRBV7-3 and TRBJ1-6; no reliable D call. Deletions cut 6 bases from V and 10 bases from J, with 16 bases between. The CDR3 extends over 14 amino acids. CDR1 and CDR2 (germline): SGHTA, FQGTGA. CDR3 in amino acids: CASRLGRDDSPLHF. For the CDR3, the DNA is TGTGCCAGCAGACTTGGGAGGGATGACTCACCCCTCCACTTT. Together with reference TRBV7-3 and TRBJ1-6, the CDR3 gives the full variable domain: GAGVSQTPSNKVTEKGKYVELRCDPISGHTALYWYRQSLGQGPEFLIYFQGTGAADDSGLPNDRFFAVRPEGSVSTLKIQRTERGDSAVYLCASRLGRDDSPLHFGNGTRLTVT.

This clonotype was seen repeatedly, ten times or more. The chain links TRBV4-1 to TRBJ2-3; 13 positions match TRBD2. Germline trimming cut 3 bases from V and 2 bases from J; bases unmatched to any gene: 11. CDR1 is MGHRA, CDR2 YSYEKL, per germline. The CDR3 is 19 amino acids. The CDR3 region has the DNA TGCGCCAGCAGCCAGCCTACTAGCGGGGGGGCTCTTGACACAGATACGCAGTATTTT. Protein sequence: CASSQPTSGGALDTDTQYF.

This clonotype came up many times. The J gene is TRBJ2-1, the V gene TRBV18; 7 bases fit TRBD2. V trimming: 3 bases; J trimming: 4 bases; junction bases outside the gene matches: 0. Germline values: CDR1 KGHSH, CDR2 LQKENI. The CDR3 consists of 13 residues. The CDR3 DNA sequence: TGTGCCAGCTCACCGGGACTATACAATGAGCAGTTCTTC. This translates into CASSPGLYNEQFF.

This clonotype was detected only a few times. The rearrangement joins TRBV29-1 to TRBJ2-2, with D perhaps TRBD1 or TRBD2 (5 bases each). V lost 6 bases and J lost 2, with 10 bases in between. This CDR3 is built from 13 residues. Germline CDR1 and CDR2: SQVTM and ANQGSEA. Written as DNA, the CDR3 is TGCAGCGTGGGGGTATTAAACACCGGGGAGCTGTTTTTT. This codes for CSVGVLNTGELFF.

This clonotype was seen a few times. This chain links TRBV28 with TRBJ2-5, with TRBD1 matching over 7 bases. CDR3 size: 15 residues. Germline values: CDR1 MDHEN, CDR2 SYDVKM. J was trimmed by 4 bases and V by 4 bases; bases with no gene match: 9. The CDR3 here is CASSWDTGDGETQYF. The CDR3 region has the DNA TGTGCCAGCAGTTGGGACACAGGGGATGGAGAGACCCAGTACTTC. The full variable domain, its missing parts supplied by reference TRBV28 and TRBJ2-5, is DVKVTQSSRYLVKRTGEKVFLECVQDMDHENMFWYRQDPGLGLRLIYFSYDVKMKEKGDIPEGYSVSREKKERFSLILESASTNQTSMYLCASSWDTGDGETQYFGPGTRLLVL.

The V call is TRBV6-2 or TRBV6-3, the J call TRBJ1-1; D is unresolved. Trimming removed 7 bases at V and 1 base at J, with 13 bases between. The CDR3 extends over 14 amino acids. Germline V lookup: CDR1 MNHEY, CDR2 SVGEGT. CDR3 loop: CASTPGGENTEAFF. DNA of the CDR3: TGTGCCAGCACCCCGGGTGGGGAGAACACTGAAGCTTTCTTT.

Many counts were recorded for this clonotype. This sequence joins TRBV12-3 or TRBV12-4 and TRBJ2-1, with D unresolved. Trimming removed 4 bases at V and 7 bases at J, with 11 bases between. The CDR3 has 13 residues. This CDR3 is CASSSRRPNEQFF. The DNA of the CDR3 is TGTGCCAGCAGTTCCCGACGGCCTAATGAGCAGTTCTTC.

V is TRBV20-1 and J is TRBJ2-7; D is unclear. There are 10 residues in the CDR3. V was cut by 2 bases and J by 6 bases, with 5 bases left in between. CDR1 and CDR2 from the germline V gene are DFQATT and SNEGSKA (reference sequence). The CDR3, as DNA: TGCAGTGCTAGATACGGCGAGCAGTACTTC. Amino acid sequence: CSARYGEQYF.

This clonotype was detected many times. The chain carries TRBV7-2 and TRBJ1-2; tentative D call: TRBD1 (5 bases). This CDR3 is built from 13 residues. The V end lost 0 bases, the J end lost 6 bases, and 8 bases lay between the germline ends. The V gene's germline CDR1 is SGHTA and CDR2 FQGNSA. In DNA form, the CDR3 reads TGTGCCAGCAGCTTAGCGGCAGGGAATGGCTACACCTTC. Its translation: CASSLAAGNGYTF.

The sample holds many counts of this clonotype. The chain joins TRBV11-3 to TRBJ2-1; the match to TRBD2 covers 7 bases. Germline V CDR1 and CDR2: SGHNT, YENEEA. V lost 5 bases, J lost 8 bases, and 9 bases stayed unmatched. This CDR3 spans 14 amino acids. CDR3 nucleotide sequence: TGTGCCAGCAGCCCTAGTGGGGAGGGCGATGAGCAGTTCTTC. Its translation is CASSPSGEGDEQFF.

Concerning this clonotype itself: One base away lies a much larger clone, so this may be a sequencing read error. The gene calls are TRBV20-1 and TRBJ2-7; TRBD1 aligns across 7 bases. With 1 base clipped from V and 1 base from J, the junction kept 7 bases outside the gene matches. The germline V gene encodes CDR1 DFQATT and CDR2 SNEGSKA (reference sequence). CDR3 length: 15 residues. CDR3 DNA: TGCAGTGCTAGAGGACAGGGTGAATTGTCCTACGAGCAGTACTTC. Residues: CSARGQGELSYEQYF.

This sequence joins TRBV20-1 and TRBJ2-4, with D possibly being TRBD1 (5 bases). The CDR3 runs 12 residues. The germline gives CDR1 DFQATT, CDR2 SNEGSKA (reference sequence). V lost 6 bases and J lost 4, with 10 bases in between. This chain's CDR3 is CSAHQGKNIQYF. The CDR3 coding sequence is TGCAGTGCCCATCAGGGTAAAAACATTCAGTACTTC.

This clonotype was detected many times. The chain couples TRBV7-8 to TRBJ1-1, with D possibly TRBD1 on 6 matching bases. The V end lost 1 base, the J end lost 9 bases, and 18 bases lay between the germline ends. The germline V gene has CDR1 SGHVS and CDR2 FQNEAQ. This CDR3 has 15 amino acids. The DNA of the CDR3 is TGTGCCAGCAGCTTAGAAGGTTGGGCAGGGGATAAAGCTTTCTTT. Protein sequence: CASSLEGWAGDKAFF. Drawing the rest from reference TRBV7-8 and TRBJ1-1, the complete variable domain is GAGVSQSPRYKVAKRGQDVALRCDPISGHVSLFWYQQALGQGPEFLTYFQNEAQLDKSGLPSDRFFAERPEGSVSTLKIQRTQQEDSAVYLCASSLEGWAGDKAFFGQGTRLTVV.

A few counts support this clonotype. V gene TRBV28 combines with J gene TRBJ2-1; 8 bases are a match to TRBD1. The CDR3 sequence is 16 residues long. Per germline, CDR1 MDHEN and CDR2 SYDVKM. The junction had 6 bases not matched to a gene; V was cut back by 1 base and J by 4 bases. In DNA form, the CDR3 reads TGTGCCAGCAGTTTATACCGAGACAGGGGTTACAATGAGCAGTTCTTC. Encoded protein: CASSLYRDRGYNEQFF.

This clonotype was counted ten times or more. The rearrangement joins TRBV14 to TRBJ1-6; D gene ambiguous. The CDR3 is 14 residues long. The germline V gene has CDR1 SGHDN and CDR2 FVKESK. V lost 0 bases and J lost 10, with 10 bases in between. The CDR3 DNA follows: TGTGCCAGCAGCCAAGAAGTGGCGGTGTCACCCCTCCACTTT. It is translated as CASSQEVAVSPLHF.

This clonotype has a count of ten or more. This rearrangement joins TRBV10-3 to TRBJ1-1, with D possibly matching TRBD1 (5 bases). The CDR3 contains 14 residues. Trimming removed 2 bases from V and 6 bases from J, with 13 bases in between. Germline V gene lookup returns CDR1 ENHRY and CDR2 SYGVKD. The CDR3 loop reads CAISEEQGRPEAFF. In DNA form, the CDR3 reads TGTGCCATCAGTGAGGAGCAGGGAAGGCCTGAAGCTTTCTTT.

J is TRBJ1-1 and V is TRBV3-1; 7 bases map to TRBD1. The CDR3 is 13 amino acids. Germline CDR1 is LGHDT and CDR2 is YNNKEL (reference sequence). V lost 7 bases and J lost 1; bases outside the gene matches: 3. The CDR3 DNA reads TGTGCCAGCAATAGACAGGGGAACACTGAAGCTTTCTTT. Its translation: CASNRQGNTEAFF.

This clonotype was detected ten times or more. V is TRBV7-7 and J is TRBJ1-1; TRBD1 might be the D (5 bases). V was clipped by 5 bases and J by 6 bases, with 13 bases between them. The CDR3 is made up of 13 amino acids. The germline CDR1 and CDR2 sequences are SSHAT and FNYEAQ (reference sequence). The CDR3 reads CASSLIQGAEAFF. CDR3 coding DNA: TGTGCCAGCAGCCTAATTCAGGGCGCTGAAGCTTTCTTT.

This clonotype was seen only a few times. The genes are TRBV19 and TRBJ2-1; D may be TRBD1 (5 bases). This CDR3 comprises 19 residues. Trimming stripped 3 bases from V and 0 bases from J, with 21 bases between. CDR1 is LNHDA, CDR2 SQIVND, per germline (reference sequence). The CDR3 region is CASSIFAPLTAFSYNEQFF. CDR3 coding DNA: TGTGCCAGTAGTATCTTCGCCCCCCTGACAGCCTTCTCCTACAATGAGCAGTTCTTC. The whole variable domain, remainder taken from reference TRBV19 and TRBJ2-1, is DGGITQSPKYLFRKEGQNVTLSCEQNLNHDAMYWYRQDPGQGLRLIYYSQIVNDFQKGDIAEGYSVSREKKESFPLTVTSAQKNPTAFYLCASSIFAPLTAFSYNEQFFGPGTRLTVL.

This clonotype was seen at least ten times. The chain uses TRBV12-5 and TRBJ1-2; D perhaps matches TRBD1 (5 bases). The V end lost 2 bases, the J end lost 4 bases, and 17 bases lay between the germline ends. The CDR3 spans 16 residues. Per germline, CDR1 LGHNT and CDR2 FRNRAP. DNA for the CDR3: TGTGCTAGTGGTTTGATGACCGGGACCGAGATCTATGGCTACACCTTC. Its translation: CASGLMTGTEIYGYTF.

Many counts were recorded for this clonotype. This chain joins TRBV6-1 and TRBJ2-1, with D unclear. V dropped 5 bases and J dropped 9 bases, with 11 bases sitting between them. The V gene's germline CDR1 is MNHNS and CDR2 SASEGT. This CDR3 region has 12 residues. The CDR3 DNA follows: TGTGCCAGCAGTTCCCTAGGTCCTGAGCAGTTCTTC. Its protein product is CASSSLGPEQFF.

This clonotype was seen repeatedly, ten times or more. The V call is TRBV20-1, the J call TRBJ2-5; 9 positions match TRBD2. The trim removed 3 bases at V and 4 bases at J, leaving 12 bases unmatched. The CDR3 loop spans 16 amino acids. CDR1 and CDR2 (germline): DFQATT, SNEGSKA (reference sequence). The CDR3 DNA reads TGCAGTGCTAGGGCCCCCCCGCGGGGGGGGTCAGAGACCCAGTACTTC. It is translated as CSARAPPRGGSETQYF.

CDR3 nucleotides: TGTGCCATCAGCCACCCAGGGGGGGTCGGCACAGATACGCAGTATTTT. Amino acids: CAISHPGGVGTDTQYF. J is TRBJ2-3 and V is TRBV10-3; D may match TRBD1 or TRBD2 (7 bases each). Per germline, CDR1 ENHRY and CDR2 SYGVKD. V was shortened by 6 bases and J by 1 base, with 17 bases between the two germline ends. The CDR3 totals 16 residues.

This clonotype was found many times. V is TRBV28 and J is TRBJ1-1; D not certain. This CDR3 has 12 residues. Germline values: CDR1 MDHEN, CDR2 SYDVKM. The ends were cut back, 3 bases at V and 3 bases at J, with 5 bases in the middle. The CDR3 DNA reads as TGTGCCAGCAGTTTCTCCGACACTGAAGCTTTCTTT. Its protein product is CASSFSDTEAFF.

The sample holds many counts of this clonotype. The chain links TRBV5-4 to TRBJ1-5; D gene unclear. The CDR3 is 16 amino acids. Looked up from germline, CDR1 is SGHNT and CDR2 is YYREEE (reference sequence). V was clipped by 4 bases and J by 1 base, with 15 bases between them. The CDR3 spells CASSHKKRRSNQPQHF. In DNA form, the CDR3 reads TGTGCCAGCAGCCATAAAAAACGACGAAGCAATCAGCCCCAGCATTTT.

This clonotype has a count of ten or more. The chain uses TRBV7-2 and TRBJ1-2; no firm D call. CDR3 length: 14 amino acids. Trimming took off 4 bases at V and 4 bases at J, with 13 bases between the two ends. Germline loops: CDR1 SGHTA, CDR2 FQGNSA. CDR3 coding DNA: TGTGCCAGCAGCTACCGAGGTGAGGGCTATGGCTACACCTTC. It codes for CASSYRGEGYGYTF.

This clonotype was picked up many times. The rearrangement joins TRBV28 to TRBJ2-5; 7 bases are shared with TRBD1. The germline CDR1 and CDR2 sequences are MDHEN and SYDVKM. The CDR3 is made up of 15 amino acids. J was trimmed by 5 bases and V by 2 bases; bases with no gene match: 8. As DNA, the CDR3 is TGTGCCAGCAGTTTACCCGACAGGGTCCGGGAGACCCAGTACTTC. As protein: CASSLPDRVRETQYF.